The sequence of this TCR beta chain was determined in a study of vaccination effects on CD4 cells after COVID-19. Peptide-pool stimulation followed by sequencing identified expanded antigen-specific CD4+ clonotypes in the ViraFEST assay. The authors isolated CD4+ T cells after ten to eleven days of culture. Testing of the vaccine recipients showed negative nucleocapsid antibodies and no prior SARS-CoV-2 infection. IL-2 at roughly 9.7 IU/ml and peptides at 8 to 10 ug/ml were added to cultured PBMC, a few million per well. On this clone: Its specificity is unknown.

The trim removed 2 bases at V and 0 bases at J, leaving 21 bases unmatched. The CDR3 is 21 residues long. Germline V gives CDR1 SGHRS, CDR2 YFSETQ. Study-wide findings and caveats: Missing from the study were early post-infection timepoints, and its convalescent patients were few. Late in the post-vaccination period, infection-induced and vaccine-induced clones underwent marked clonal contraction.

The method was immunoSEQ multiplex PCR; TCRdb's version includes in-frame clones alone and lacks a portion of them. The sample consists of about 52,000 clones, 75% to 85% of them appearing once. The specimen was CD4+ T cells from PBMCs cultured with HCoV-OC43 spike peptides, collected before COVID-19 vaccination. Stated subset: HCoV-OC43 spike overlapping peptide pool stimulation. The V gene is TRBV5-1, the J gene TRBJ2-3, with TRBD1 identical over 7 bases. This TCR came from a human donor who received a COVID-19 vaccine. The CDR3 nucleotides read TGCGCCAGCAGCTTCTCTCCGCGGGTACAGGGGACACCTACTAGCACAGATACGCAGTATTTT. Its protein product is CASSFSPRVQGTPTSTDTQYF.